This T cell receptor beta chain was identified in a study of blood T cell repertoires in COVID-19. Study in general: The study drew acute and convalescent COVID-19 samples from the United States, Italy and Spain. The cDNA or gDNA used as material had been derived from T cells, B-cell-depleted T cells, or PBMCs.

Authors' processing steps: Amplifying reference gene primers gave estimates of nucleated cell counts. Only in-frame clones appear in the TCRdb table, and some are missing; sequencing was by immunoSEQ multiplex PCR. Clone size and the V and J calls come from that table; the DNA yielded D and trimming. The sample has 150,000 to 200,000 clones, about 86% seen once; the top ten hold 3.7%. The CDR3 spans 14 residues. CDR1 SNHLY and CDR2 FYNNEI come from the germline V gene. V shed 2 bases and J shed 8 bases, with 10 bases lying between them. This chain joins TRBV2 and TRBJ1-6; a weak D match, TRBD1 (5 bases). This receptor was obtained from a man aged 18 to 30 with active or convalescent COVID-19. The sequencing sample was made of peripheral blood. CDR3 protein: CASSEQGWDSPLHF. The CDR3 nucleotides are TGTGCCAGCAGTGAACAGGGATGGGATTCACCCCTCCACTTT. The complete variable domain, with remaining parts taken from reference TRBV2 and TRBJ1-6, reads EPEVTQTPSHQVTQMGQEVILRCVPISNHLYFYWYRQILGQKVEFLVSFYNNEISEKSEIFDDQFSVERPDGSNFTLKIRSTKLEDSAMYFCASSEQGWDSPLHFGNGTRLTVT.